The clone carrying this T cell receptor beta chain was seen at least ten times. TCRdb used MiXCR to reprocess the 5' RACE reads, holding one entry per CDR3 protein. Among about 28,000 distinct CDR3 sequences listed, roughly an eighth were seen once. CDR3 length equals 16 residues. CDR1 is LNHNV, CDR2 YYDKDF, per germline (reference sequence). Between the trimmed V and J ends, which lost 0 bases and 5 bases, there was a span of 14 bases. The entry originates in a study of neurological immune-mediated disorders. The receptor's source is a woman aged 55-75 years in good health. V and J are TRBV15 and TRBJ1-5; TRBD1 is a possible D gene (6 bases). Sequenced input: PBMCs. In DNA, the CDR3 is TGTGCCACCAGCAGAGATTCCGGGGGCTTTGATCAGCCCCAGCATTTT. Its translation is CATSRDSGGFDQPQHF.